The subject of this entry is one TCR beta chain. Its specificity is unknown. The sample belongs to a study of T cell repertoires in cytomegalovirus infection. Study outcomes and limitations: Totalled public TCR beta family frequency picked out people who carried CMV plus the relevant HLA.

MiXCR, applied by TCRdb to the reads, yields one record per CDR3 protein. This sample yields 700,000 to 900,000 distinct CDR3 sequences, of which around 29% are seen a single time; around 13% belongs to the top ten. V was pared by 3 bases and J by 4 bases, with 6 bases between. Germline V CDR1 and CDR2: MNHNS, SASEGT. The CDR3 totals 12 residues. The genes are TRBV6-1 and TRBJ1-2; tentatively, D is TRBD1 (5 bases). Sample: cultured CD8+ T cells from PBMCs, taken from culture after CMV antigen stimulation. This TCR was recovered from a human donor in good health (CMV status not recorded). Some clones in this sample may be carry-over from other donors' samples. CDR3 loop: CASSDGGYGYTF. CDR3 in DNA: TGTGCCAGCAGTGATGGGGGCTATGGCTACACCTTC.